Sequencing of this T cell receptor beta chain was carried out in a study of blood T cell repertoires in COVID-19. Libraries were prepared by immunoSEQ multiplex PCR; TCRdb keeps only in-frame clonotypes and omits some of them. Found here are some 140,000 clones, around 80% of them singletons; the top ten hold under 4.5%. Trimming removed 5 bases from V and 7 bases from J, with 21 bases in between. Per germline, CDR1 MNHNY and CDR2 SVGAGI (reference sequence). There are 16 residues in the CDR3. This chain links TRBV6-6 with TRBJ1-5, with D possibly being TRBD1 (5 bases). This receptor was obtained from a man in his 60s with acute or convalescent COVID-19. Input material: peripheral blood. CDR3 residues: CASSRAWGGVGQPQHF. The CDR3 DNA sequence: TGTGCCAGCAGTCGAGCCTGGGGCGGGGTAGGACAGCCCCAGCATTTT.